Listed below are T cell receptor beta chains from one sample, sequenced in a study of T and B cells in COVID-19 patients. TCRdb passed the multiplex PCR reads through MiXCR, listing each CDR3 protein once. The sample carries some 5,800 distinct CDR3 sequences, 26% recorded once. Material for sequencing was blood. Receptors were obtained from a human donor with active COVID-19. The CDR3 runs from the conserved cysteine through the conserved F or W. A D gene is named only where the DNA matches it firmly. Size is omitted from some rows. Given values are once, few, many or a class for expanded clones.

clone_size d_call j_call v_call cdr3_nt cdr3_aa
medium-sized NA TRBJ2-7 TRBV19 TGTGCCAGTAGCGATAGGGGTAGCTCCTACGAGCAGTACTTC CASSDRGSSYEQYF
medium-sized NA TRBJ2-7 TRBV18 TGTGCCAGCTCACCAGGTCGGAAAGCGGCCTACGAGCAGTACTTC CASSPGRKAAYEQYF
NA TRBD1 TRBJ1-5 TRBV15 TGTGCCACCAGCAGAGGCGGGACAGGGTCAACCTTGGCCCAGCATTTT CATSRGGTGSTLAQHF
NA TRBD1 TRBJ2-7 TRBV29-1 TGCAGCGTCGGTACAGGGGTGAACGAGCAGTACTTC CSVGTGVNEQYF
few TRBD1 TRBJ2-1 TRBV24-1 TGTGCCACCAGTGATCCGGGACAGGGCAACAATGAGCAGTTCTTC CATSDPGQGNNEQFF
large TRBD1 TRBJ2-7 TRBV29-1 TGCAGCGTAAGACAGGGGATCTACGAGCAGTACTTC CSVRQGIYEQYF
medium-sized NA TRBJ2-4 TRBV30 TGTGCCTGGGAACAAGGGCCAGCCAAAAACATTCAGTACTTC CAWEQGPAKNIQYF
medium-sized TRBD1 TRBJ2-7 TRBV6-5 TGTGCCAGCAGTCGACCGGGACAGTCCCGGGGCTCCTACGAGCAGTACTTC CASSRPGQSRGSYEQYF
NA TRBD1 TRBJ1-1 TRBV10-3 TGTGCCATCAGTGACCAGACAGGGGCCCTGAACACTGAAGCTTTCTTT CAISDQTGALNTEAFF
large NA TRBJ2-3 TRBV29-1 TGCAGCGTTGAAGGAGGATGGACGGGGAGCAGGGATACGCAGTATTTT CSVEGGWTGSRDTQYF
medium-sized NA TRBJ2-7 TRBV12-3/TRBV12-4 TGTGCCAGCAGTCTTACCTCCTACGAGCAGTACTTC CASSLTSYEQYF
NA NA TRBJ1-3 TRBV5-1 TGCGCCAGCAGCTTGGTACCTGTTGGAAACACCATATATTTT CASSLVPVGNTIYF
medium-sized NA TRBJ1-5 TRBV18 TGTGCCAGCTCACCCCCCGGTCTTTATAGCAATCAGCCCCAGCATTTT CASSPPGLYSNQPQHF
NA NA TRBJ1-2 TRBV18 TGTGCCAGCTCACCACGGGGCCTAGTCTATGGCTACACCTTC CASSPRGLVYGYTF
few NA TRBJ1-2 TRBV6-2/TRBV6-3 TGTGCCAGCAGTTACTCGGTTGACTATGGCTACACCTTC CASSYSVDYGYTF
few NA TRBJ1-5 TRBV5-5 TGTGCCAGCAGCTTGGAACCCACAGGGAACAATCAGCCCCAGCATTTT CASSLEPTGNNQPQHF
medium-sized NA TRBJ2-7 TRBV18 TGTGCCAGCTCACCAAGGCAGGGTGGGGTCTACGAGCAGTACTTC CASSPRQGGVYEQYF
NA NA TRBJ2-2 TRBV4-1 TGCGCCAGCAGCCGAAAGGGAGTGGGAGGTTGGGGCACCGGGGAGCTGTTTTTT CASSRKGVGGWGTGELFF
few TRBD1 TRBJ1-4 TRBV5-6 TGCGCCAGCAGCTTGGGACAGGGCAAGGGGGAAAAACTGTTTTTT CASSLGQGKGEKLFF
NA TRBD1 TRBJ2-5 TRBV18 TGTGCCAGCTCACCAAACACAGGGACAGGGGACCAAGAGACCCAGTACTTC CASSPNTGTGDQETQYF
NA TRBD2 TRBJ2-1 TRBV20-1 TGCAGTGCTAGGGTCGTCAGCGGGGAAAGCTCCTACAATGAGCAGTTCTTC CSARVVSGESSYNEQFF
NA TRBD1 TRBJ1-1 TRBV12-3/TRBV12-4 TGTGCCAGCAGGCCCCAGGGGGCCCTTAGGACTGAAGCTTTCTTT CASRPQGALRTEAFF
NA NA TRBJ2-1 TRBV24-1 TGTGCCACCAGTGATTCACTTGGGGGCTCCTACAATGAGCAGTTCTTC CATSDSLGGSYNEQFF
medium-sized NA TRBJ2-7 TRBV12-3/TRBV12-4 TGTGCCAGCAGCCCCCTGAATCGCCGCGAGCAGTACTTC CASSPLNRREQYF
NA TRBD1 TRBJ1-1 TRBV18 TGTGCCAGCTCATTCGGACAGGACCACACCACTGAAGCTTTCTTT CASSFGQDHTTEAFF
medium-sized NA TRBJ2-3 TRBV6-5 TGTGCCAGCAGTTACTCTGGCTTCGATACGCAGTATTTT CASSYSGFDTQYF
NA NA TRBJ1-2 TRBV5-1 TGCGCCAGCAGCTTAGATCGACAGTTTGATGGCTACACCTTC CASSLDRQFDGYTF
NA TRBD1 TRBJ1-6 TRBV5-1 TGCGCCAGCAGCTACGATTGGGGGACAGGTTTTAATTCACCCCTCCACTTT CASSYDWGTGFNSPLHF
few NA TRBJ2-7 TRBV6-4 TGTGCCAGCAGCCAAGACGGGACGGTGACCTACGAGCAGTACTTC CASSQDGTVTYEQYF
NA TRBD2 TRBJ2-7 TRBV20-1 TGCAGTGCCCCGGGACTAGCGGGGTTCTACGAGCAGTACTTC CSAPGLAGFYEQYF
NA TRBD1 TRBJ1-4 TRBV27 TGTGCCAGCCGTTCGACAGGGACTCCCAATGAAAAACTGTTTTTT CASRSTGTPNEKLFF
few NA TRBJ1-6 TRBV20-1 TGCAGTGCTAGAGAGGGACGGGGAACGAATTCACCCCTCCACTTT CSAREGRGTNSPLHF
medium-sized TRBD1 TRBJ2-2 TRBV5-6 TGTGCCAGCAGTTACGACAGGGGGGTCACCGGGGAGCTGTTTTTT CASSYDRGVTGELFF
medium-sized NA TRBJ1-6 TRBV27 TGTGCCAGCAGTCTAAGGCGACAGCCCGCCGTTTCACCCCTCCACTTT CASSLRRQPAVSPLHF
medium-sized NA TRBJ1-1 TRBV11-1 TGTGCCAGCAGCAAAAGGTCCACTGAAGCTTTCTTT CASSKRSTEAFF
NA NA TRBJ1-3 TRBV4-3 TGCGCCAGCAGCCCCAGGGTAGGAAACACCATATATTTT CASSPRVGNTIYF
NA TRBD2 TRBJ2-1 TRBV20-1 TGCAGTGCTAGAGGGCTAGCGGGGGGGCCTCGTTACGATGAGCAGTTCTTC CSARGLAGGPRYDEQFF
medium-sized TRBD2 TRBJ2-3 TRBV5-4 TGTGCCAGCAGCTTGGCGGGGGGGCTTAGTATTGAAGATACGCAGTATTTT CASSLAGGLSIEDTQYF
medium-sized TRBD1 TRBJ2-5 TRBV7-9 TGTGCCAGCAGTTCAACCGGGACAGGGATAGGAGAGACCCAGTACTTC CASSSTGTGIGETQYF
medium-sized TRBD2 TRBJ2-2 TRBV6-2/TRBV6-3 TGTGCCAGCAGTTACTCGGGACTAGCGGTGCCAGCGAACACCGGGGAGCTGTTTTTT CASSYSGLAVPANTGELFF
medium-sized NA TRBJ2-7 TRBV6-4 TGTGCCAGCAGGACTACTGAATCCTACGAGCAGTACTTC CASRTTESYEQYF
medium-sized TRBD1 TRBJ1-3 TRBV6-5 TGTGCCAGCAGCAGAGACAGGGACTCTGGAAACACCATATATTTT CASSRDRDSGNTIYF
medium-sized NA TRBJ2-2 TRBV18 TGTGCCAGCTCACCACGGCCGGGCTCCCGATCGGACACCGGGGAGCTGTTTTTT CASSPRPGSRSDTGELFF
medium-sized NA TRBJ2-7 TRBV5-6 TGTGCCAGCAGCTCACGAAGGGAGATCACTACGGGGCAGTACTTC CASSSRREITTGQYF
medium-sized TRBD1 TRBJ1-5 TRBV6-5 TGTGCCAGCAGCCGTACGGGACAGGGAAGGGGAAGCAATCAGCCCCAGCATTTT CASSRTGQGRGSNQPQHF
medium-sized NA TRBJ2-5 TRBV5-4 TGTGCCAGCAGCAAGGACAGTACAAGAGGATCAGAGACCCAGTACTTC CASSKDSTRGSETQYF